This T cell receptor (beta chain) was captured in a study of shared clonotypes between healthy human individuals. Whole-study findings and limits: Across four donors, naive CD4 shared roughly 5%, naive CD8 approximately 3.5%, memory CD4 about 2.5%, memory CD8 0.4%. Relative to memory subsets, naive subsets generally showed larger estimated richness.

Healthy HIV-negative adults without recent acute infections or vaccinations served as donors. On this clone itself: Its antigen remains unidentified.

The data were produced by immunoSEQ multiplex PCR, yet TCRdb's version contains in-frame clones alone and is incomplete. The sample carries some 1,100,000 clones, around 78% recorded once. This CDR3 comprises 14 residues. CDR1 is SEHNR, CDR2 FQNEAQ, per germline (reference sequence). Trimming removed 2 bases at V and 5 bases at J, with 12 bases between. Sequenced: memory CD4+ T cells from PBMCs. Subset meaning: CD45RA-negative fraction. This sequence joins TRBV7-9 and TRBJ2-5, with D possibly TRBD2 on 6 matching bases. The sequence derives from a man aged 18 to 29 in good health. Some clones in this sample may be carry-over from other donors' samples. The CDR3 reads CASSLQGRGETQYF. In DNA form, the CDR3 reads TGTGCCAGCAGCTTACAGGGTCGGGGGGAGACCCAGTACTTC.